A selection of T cell receptor beta chains follows, all from one sample in a study of response to subunit inactivated influenza vaccine. A single record per CDR3 protein comes from TCRdb applying MiXCR to the RT-PCR reads. The sample lists about 800,000 distinct CDR3 sequences; about 20% were seen once. The material was PBMCs from blood, obtained about 5 days after vaccination. These TCRs come from a man aged 50-59 years who received an inactivated influenza vaccine. The CDR3 runs from the conserved cysteine through the conserved F or W. A D gene is named only where the DNA matches it firmly. Clone size appears in some rows only: once, few, many, or a class for an expanded clone.

>TRBD1|TRBJ2-3|15|TRBV5-1|many
CASSSGTGGQDTQYF
TGCGCCAGCAGCTCCGGGACAGGGGGCCAGGATACGCAGTATTTT
>-|TRBJ1-1|14|TRBV9|-
CASSAAGMNTEAFF
TGTGCCAGCAGCGCCGCAGGGATGAACACTGAAGCTTTCTTT
>TRBD1|TRBJ2-3|15|TRBV7-2|-
CASSSTTGKVDTQYF
TGTGCCAGCAGCTCCACGACAGGGAAGGTAGATACGCAGTATTTT
>-|TRBJ1-2|12|TRBV20-1|-
CSANRGTVGYTF
TGCAGTGCTAATCGAGGAACAGTCGGCTACACCTTC
>TRBD1|TRBJ2-3|15|TRBV5-1|many
CATREGQELTDTQYF
TGCGCCACCCGGGAAGGACAGGAACTCACAGATACGCAGTATTTT
>TRBD2|TRBJ2-1|17|TRBV4-2|-
CASSQSTSAGGPREQFF
TGTGCCAGCAGCCAAAGTACATCAGCGGGGGGGCCTCGAGAGCAGTTCTTC
>TRBD2|TRBJ2-7|14|TRBV12-3/TRBV12-4|-
CASSLTSRAGEQYF
TGTGCCAGCAGTTTGACTAGCCGGGCTGGGGAGCAGTACTTC
>-|TRBJ1-1|13|TRBV2|-
CASRGNLNTEAFF
TGTGCCAGCAGAGGGAATTTGAACACTGAAGCTTTCTTT
>-|TRBJ2-5|17|TRBV5-1|-
CASSLGGGLFQQETQYF
TGCGCCAGCAGCTTGGGAGGCGGACTTTTCCAGCAAGAGACCCAGTACTTC
>TRBD1|TRBJ2-5|15|TRBV20-1|-
CSASGGQGRQETQYF
TGCAGTGCTAGTGGGGGACAGGGTCGGCAAGAGACCCAGTACTTC
>-|TRBJ1-5|15|TRBV10-3|-
CAISPRQGANQPQHF
TGTGCCATCAGTCCTCGACAAGGGGCTAATCAGCCCCAGCATTTT
>TRBD2|TRBJ2-1|14|TRBV2|-
CASSQGLGYNEQFF
TGTGCCAGCAGTCAAGGACTAGGCTACAATGAGCAGTTCTTC
>-|TRBJ1-5|14|TRBV7-2|few
CASSPNAVDQPQHF
TGTGCCAGCAGCCCAAATGCAGTTGATCAGCCCCAGCATTTT
>-|TRBJ2-7|14|TRBV29-1|few
CSVEGDSLNDEQYF
TGCAGCGTTGAGGGAGACAGCCTAAATGACGAGCAGTACTTC
>TRBD1|TRBJ1-4|13|TRBV12-3/TRBV12-4|few
CASSFFKDRGRFF
TGTGCCAGCAGTTTTTTTAAGGACAGGGGGAGGTTCTTT
>-|TRBJ2-3|18|TRBV10-3|-
CAISESTGLGTGTDTQYF
TGTGCCATCAGTGAGTCGACGGGGTTGGGGACGGGCACAGATACGCAGTATTTT
>TRBD1|TRBJ2-7|15|TRBV5-1|-
CASSLGAGGYYEQYF
TGCGCCAGCAGCTTGGGGGCAGGGGGCTACTACGAGCAGTACTTC
>TRBD2|TRBJ2-1|14|TRBV7-3|-
CASSLTGLESEQFF
TGTGCCAGCAGCTTAACGGGACTAGAAAGTGAGCAGTTCTTC
>TRBD1|TRBJ1-1|16|TRBV10-1|many
CASSDSPGTENTEAFF
TGCGCCAGCAGTGATTCGCCCGGGACAGAGAACACTGAAGCTTTCTTT
>-|TRBJ2-7|14|TRBV28|-
CASSLISDSYEQYF
TGTGCCAGCAGTTTAATCTCCGACAGCTACGAGCAGTACTTC
>TRBD2|TRBJ2-3|18|TRBV11-2|few
CASSSTLAGGPLTDTQYF
TGTGCCAGCAGCTCAACCCTAGCGGGGGGGCCCCTCACAGATACGCAGTATTTT
>-|TRBJ1-6|15|TRBV27|-
CASSLNGGNNSPLHF
TGTGCCAGCAGTTTAAACGGAGGAAACAATTCACCCCTCCACTTT